This note documents a single T cell receptor (beta chain) sequence. The antigen is unknown. An end of the junction does not agree with germline; a read error may underlie this. The PCR made use of 60 Vbeta and 13 Jbeta primers. Sequencing was performed with immunoSEQ multiplex PCR; in TCRdb, only in-frame clones are kept and a portion is missing. The sample consists of tens of thousands of clones, roughly 67% of them appearing once. This sample was included in a study of cytomegalovirus exposure and HLA in healthy donors. Nominal health characterized the donors when sampled, though unrecorded immune exposures were likely. General study points: One later analysis reportedly identified an Asian-associated ancestry cluster that showed fewer N-insertions than the roughly 720-donor mean. Per a prior analysis, the majority of TCR beta V segments were productive roughly 87% or roughly 30% of the time.

The CDR3 has 12 residues. Germline V gene data show CDR1 as MNHNY and CDR2 as SVGAGI (reference sequence). The specimen was PBMCs. The V and J genes are TRBV6-6 and TRBJ2-7; perhaps TRBD2 as D (7 bases). This receptor was taken from a man in his forties or fifties in good health and CMV-seronegative. The CDR3 region is CASRENREGQSF. The CDR3 coding sequence is TGTGCCAGCAGGGAAAACAGGGAGGGGCAGTCATTC.